This T cell receptor (beta chain) emerged from a study of shared clonotypes between healthy human individuals. Study summary: Ranging from 18 to 49 in age, donors were two women and a few men. There were three CD4 naive, three CD4 memory, two CD8 naive and one CD8 memory plates per donor.

Clones were read by immunoSEQ multiplex PCR, and TCRdb kept only the in-frame ones, dropping some. The sample has 300,000 to 400,000 clones, around 87% seen once; the top ten hold around 15%. CDR3 length: 15 residues. The V gene's germline CDR1 is WNHNN and CDR2 SYGVQD (reference sequence). The V segment lost 6 bases and the J segment 5 bases; nucleotides outside the gene matches: 9. Donors were Caucasian adults residing in Nashville, Tennessee, USA. Source material: memory CD8+ T cells sorted from blood. Subset here: CD45RO+ cells pooled with CCR7-negative TemRA cells. The receptor comes from a man in his late teens or twenties in good health. This chain connects TRBV10-1 to TRBJ1-1; 10 bases match TRBD1. The CDR3 spells CASSEGRDRGTEAFF. Here the CDR3 DNA reads TGCGCCAGCAGCGAGGGCCGGGACAGGGGAACTGAAGCTTTCTTT.